A selection of T cell receptor beta chains follows, all from one sample in a study of blood T cells in healthy people across ages. A single record per CDR3 protein comes from TCRdb applying MiXCR to the 5' RACE reads. The table lists 1.2 million to 1.5 million distinct CDR3 sequences, roughly 40% of them singletons. The sample taken for sequencing was blood. The receptors originated from a woman between 18 and 29 years old in good health. CDR3s include the opening cysteine and the closing phenylalanine or tryptophan. Each record gives: clone size, J gene, D gene, V gene, CDR3 DNA, CDR3 protein. A D gene is named only where the DNA matches it firmly. Rows may omit the clone size; those that give it use once, few, many or a size class.

size: NA
J: TRBJ1-3
D: NA
V: TRBV6-5
DNA: TGTGTCAGCAAAAACCCAACTCCTGGAAACACCATATATTTT
CDR3: CVSKNPTPGNTIYF

size: NA
J: TRBJ1-5
D: TRBD1
V: TRBV20-1
DNA: TGCAGTGCTAGAGAACAGGGGGGCAATCAGCCCCAGCATTTT
CDR3: CSAREQGGNQPQHF

size: NA
J: TRBJ1-6
D: TRBD1
V: TRBV10-3
DNA: TGTGCCATAGCCTCGGGGACAGATAATTCACCCCTCCACTTT
CDR3: CAIASGTDNSPLHF

size: NA
J: TRBJ1-2
D: TRBD1
V: TRBV20-1
DNA: TGCAGTGCTACAGACAGGGGAGGTTATAGCTACACCTTC
CDR3: CSATDRGGYSYTF

size: few
J: TRBJ2-3
D: TRBD1
V: TRBV29-1
DNA: TGCAGCGTTGAAGAAGGGACAGGGGGCCAGGATACGCAGTATTTT
CDR3: CSVEEGTGGQDTQYF

size: few
J: TRBJ2-7
D: NA
V: TRBV4-1
DNA: TGCGCCAGCAGCCAAGGACCGTCGGGGGAGCAGTACTTC
CDR3: CASSQGPSGEQYF

size: few
J: TRBJ2-5
D: TRBD2
V: TRBV29-1
DNA: TGCAGCGTTGGTCTTTCGGCGGGAGGAGACGAGACCCAGTACTTC
CDR3: CSVGLSAGGDETQYF

size: NA
J: TRBJ1-4
D: NA
V: TRBV18
DNA: TGTGCCAGCTCACCCGGGACGCCGAATGAAAAACTGTTTTTT
CDR3: CASSPGTPNEKLFF

size: NA
J: TRBJ2-1
D: NA
V: TRBV2
DNA: TGTGCCAGCAGTGAAGGCGGCTCAAACAATGAGCAGTTCTTC
CDR3: CASSEGGSNNEQFF

size: NA
J: TRBJ2-7
D: TRBD2
V: TRBV6-1
DNA: TGTGCCGGCAGTCAGCGGGAGCTTACCTACGAGCAGTACTTC
CDR3: CAGSQRELTYEQYF

size: few
J: TRBJ2-2
D: TRBD2
V: TRBV7-2
DNA: TGTGCCAGCAGCGTGACTAGCGGGGGCCGCGGGGAGCTGTTTTTT
CDR3: CASSVTSGGRGELFF

size: NA
J: TRBJ2-7
D: TRBD1
V: TRBV5-1
DNA: TGCGCCAGCACCCCGGGGGACAGGGATCGCGAGCAGTACTTC
CDR3: CASTPGDRDREQYF